This T cell receptor beta chain was retrieved from a study of CD8 T cells in ankylosing spondylitis. Study outcomes and limitations: Researchers reportedly found disease-linked clones significantly enriched in matched ankylosing spondylitis synovial fluid. With a CD8+ phenotype, disease-linked clones were relatively rare in peripheral blood. A motif in TCR beta, a set of roughly eight highly homologous variants, appeared characteristic of ankylosing spondylitis blood.

This clonotype was recorded many times. Its antigen is currently unknown. Trimming left V 5 bases short and J 2 bases short, with 3 bases between. There are 11 residues in the CDR3. In TCRdb, the 5' RACE reads were re-called with MiXCR into one record per CDR3 protein. The sample has approximately 250,000 distinct CDR3 sequences, approximately 30% seen once. The V gene is TRBV12-3 or TRBV12-4, the J gene TRBJ2-5; D unresolved. Sequenced input: blood, either unsorted or a sorted T cell fraction (not recorded which). The origin of this receptor is a male donor with ankylosing spondylitis or in good health (not recorded which). CDR3 DNA: TGTGCCAGCAGTGCACAAGAGACCCAGTACTTC. Amino acids: CASSAQETQYF.